The rows below give T cell receptor beta chains drawn from one sample of a study of OX40 agonist ivuxolimab in advanced cancers. Only in-frame clones appear in the TCRdb table, and some are missing; sequencing was by immunoSEQ multiplex PCR. The sample lists tens of thousands of clones, roughly nine tenths occurring once. This sample comprised CD4+ or CD8+ T cells sorted from blood, obtained in a trial of the OX40 agonist ivuxolimab. The receptor source for this set is an adult with an advanced solid tumor such as melanoma, head and neck, liver or kidney cancer. Each CDR3 is given with its conserved first and last residue. Not every row has a clone size; where given, it reads once, few, many or a size class.

j_call: TRBJ2-2; v_call: TRBV7-9; clone_size: -; cdr3_aa: CASSLGLVPNTGELFF
j_call: TRBJ2-2; v_call: TRBV5-1; clone_size: -; cdr3_aa: CASSPIAGVVTGELFF
j_call: TRBJ1-2; v_call: TRBV9; clone_size: -; cdr3_aa: CASSVVAPASGYTF
j_call: TRBJ1-5; v_call: TRBV10-3; clone_size: -; cdr3_aa: CAIADSGQPQHF
j_call: TRBJ2-7; v_call: TRBV9; clone_size: -; cdr3_aa: CASSVGMGETHEQYF
j_call: TRBJ2-5; v_call: TRBV4-1; clone_size: -; cdr3_aa: CASSQTGTSQETQYF
j_call: TRBJ2-1; v_call: TRBV5-6; clone_size: once; cdr3_aa: CASSSPLAGGGHEQFF
j_call: TRBJ2-7; v_call: TRBV2; clone_size: -; cdr3_aa: CASSRGQLLSYEQYF
j_call: TRBJ1-2; v_call: TRBV7-9; clone_size: -; cdr3_aa: CASSRWTGNYGYTF
j_call: TRBJ2-3; v_call: TRBV5-1; clone_size: -; cdr3_aa: CASRASGGANTQYF
j_call: TRBJ2-7; v_call: TRBV30; clone_size: once; cdr3_aa: CAWSAMTGPYEQYF
j_call: TRBJ2-7; v_call: TRBV5-1; clone_size: -; cdr3_aa: CASSLGTGVTYEQYF
j_call: TRBJ1-1; v_call: TRBV29-1; clone_size: -; cdr3_aa: CSVEGPFRTANTEAFF
j_call: TRBJ2-5; v_call: TRBV28; clone_size: -; cdr3_aa: CASSLTVQETQYF
j_call: TRBJ1-1; v_call: TRBV7-2; clone_size: -; cdr3_aa: CASSLRRTLEAFF
j_call: TRBJ1-5; v_call: TRBV2; clone_size: -; cdr3_aa: CASRPDRAESNQPQHF
j_call: TRBJ2-2; v_call: TRBV25-1; clone_size: once; cdr3_aa: CASGTGGTGELFF
j_call: TRBJ1-6; v_call: TRBV4-2; clone_size: -; cdr3_aa: CASSQEGSQGYSPLHF
j_call: TRBJ1-1; v_call: TRBV19; clone_size: -; cdr3_aa: CASSLGIVGSEAFF
j_call: TRBJ2-7; v_call: TRBV25-1; clone_size: -; cdr3_aa: CASTSGTYEQYF
j_call: TRBJ2-6; v_call: TRBV21-1; clone_size: -; cdr3_aa: CASSLTRGAGANVLTF
j_call: TRBJ1-6; v_call: TRBV6-6; clone_size: -; cdr3_aa: CASSPSGGGSPLHF